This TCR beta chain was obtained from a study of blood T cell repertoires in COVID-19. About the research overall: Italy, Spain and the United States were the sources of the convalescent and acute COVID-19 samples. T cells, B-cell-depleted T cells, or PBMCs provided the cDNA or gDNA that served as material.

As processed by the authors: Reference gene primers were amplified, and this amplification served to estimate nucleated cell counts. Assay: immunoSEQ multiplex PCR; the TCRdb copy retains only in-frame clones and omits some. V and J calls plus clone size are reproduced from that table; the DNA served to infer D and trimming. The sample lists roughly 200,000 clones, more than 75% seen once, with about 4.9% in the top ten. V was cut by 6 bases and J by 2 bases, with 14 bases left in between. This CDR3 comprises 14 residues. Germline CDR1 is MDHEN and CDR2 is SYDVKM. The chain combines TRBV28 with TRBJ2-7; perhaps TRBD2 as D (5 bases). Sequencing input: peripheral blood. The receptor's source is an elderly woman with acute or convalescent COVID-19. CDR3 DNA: TGTGCCAGCAGCCCACCCGGGGTTCCCTACGAGCAGTACTTC. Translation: CASSPPGVPYEQYF.